The next 19 T cell receptor beta chains were all read from a single sample in a study of blood T cell repertoires in COVID-19. Sequencing was performed with immunoSEQ multiplex PCR; in TCRdb, only in-frame clones are kept and a portion is missing. Here the sample spans 150,000 to 200,000 clones, 82% being singletons. Sequenced material: peripheral blood. Receptors were obtained from a woman in her 70s with acute or convalescent COVID-19.

The chain couples TRBV28 to TRBJ2-7; D call uncertain. CDR3 length: 12 residues. V was trimmed by 6 bases and J by 11 bases, leaving 17 bases between them. CDR1 MDHEN and CDR2 SYDVKM come from the germline V gene. CDR3 region: CASSPPSSHEYF. DNA for the CDR3: TGTGCCAGCAGCCCGCCGTCTAGTCATGAGTACTTC.

The rearrangement links TRBV10-3 to TRBJ2-2; D might be TRBD2 (6 bases). The V gene's germline CDR1 is ENHRY and CDR2 SYGVKD. V gave up 6 bases and J gave up 3 bases, with 11 bases separating them. CDR3 length: 14 amino acids. The CDR3 here is CAIRGSSDTGELFF. In nucleotides, the CDR3 is TGTGCCATCAGGGGCTCTAGCGACACCGGGGAGCTGTTTTTT.

This clone has only one observation. The V and J genes are TRBV19 and TRBJ2-3; D is unclear. V shed 3 bases and J shed 2 bases, with 6 bases lying between them. The V gene's germline CDR1 is LNHDA and CDR2 SQIVND (reference sequence). The CDR3 has 13 residues. The CDR3 region has the DNA TGTGCCAGTAGTATGCAGTACACAGATACGCAGTATTTT. It yields the protein CASSMQYTDTQYF.

The chain combines TRBV7-3 with TRBJ2-2; 7 bases agree with TRBD1. The V gene's germline CDR1 is SGHTA and CDR2 FQGTGA. This CDR3 contains 14 residues. The trim removed 4 bases at V and 7 bases at J, leaving 6 bases unmatched. The CDR3 bases are TGTGCCAGCAGCTCTACAGGGGATAACGGGGAGCTGTTTTTT. Protein sequence: CASSSTGDNGELFF.

This clone was observed once. V usage is TRBV19 and J usage is TRBJ1-1, with D possibly TRBD1 on 5 matching bases. In germline, CDR1 is LNHDA, CDR2 SQIVND (reference sequence). CDR3 length: 13 residues. V was pared by 3 bases and J by 6 bases, with 11 bases between. The CDR3 here is CASSIGRASEAFF. The CDR3, as DNA: TGTGCCAGTAGTATTGGCAGGGCGTCTGAAGCTTTCTTT.

The rearrangement uses TRBV9 and TRBJ1-1, with a tentative D call TRBD1 (5 bases). The V end lost 1 base, the J end lost 0 bases, and 13 bases lay between the germline ends. This CDR3 has 16 residues. Germline loops: CDR1 SGDLS, CDR2 YYNGEE. The CDR3 here is CASSVRPTDMNTEAFF. The DNA of the CDR3 is TGTGCCAGCAGCGTAAGGCCGACAGACATGAACACTGAAGCTTTCTTT.

This clone was recorded only once. The rearrangement joins TRBV6-6 to TRBJ2-1; 7 bases are a match to TRBD1. V was pared by 5 bases and J by 4 bases, with 11 bases of the junction left unmatched. Germline values: CDR1 MNHNY, CDR2 SVGAGI (reference sequence). The CDR3 spans 16 residues. The CDR3 DNA follows: TGTGCCAGCAGTGGACAGGACCCCCATGAATACAATGAGCAGTTCTTC. Encoded protein: CASSGQDPHEYNEQFF.

With respect to this clone: The CDR3 does not close with the conserved phenylalanine or tryptophan, likely indicating a read error. The limits of the CDR3 on the DNA are not certain, so only TCRdb's listed CDR3 is given. The gene calls are TRBV20-1 and TRBJ1-1. In germline, CDR1 is DFQATT, CDR2 SNEGSKA (reference sequence). The CDR3 sequence runs 10 residues, both termini included. CDR3 region: CSAGTRGENI.

This rearrangement joins TRBV7-8 to TRBJ1-6; D is uncertain. Per germline, CDR1 SGHVS and CDR2 FQNEAQ. The CDR3 is 18 residues long. Trimming removed 5 bases at V and 0 bases at J, with 17 bases between. The CDR3 nucleotides are TGTGCCAGCAGCCCCTTATCTTTTTCGAGCTCCTATAATTCACCCCTCCACTTT. Its protein is CASSPLSFSSSYNSPLHF.

V usage is TRBV7-2 and J usage is TRBJ2-5; D uncertain. The ends were cut back, 1 base at V and 2 bases at J, with 5 bases in the middle. Germline V gene lookup returns CDR1 SGHTA and CDR2 FQGNSA. The CDR3 extends over 13 amino acids. CDR3 coding DNA: TGTGCCAGCAGCTTAGGGCCGCAAGAGACCCAGTACTTC. Its translation is CASSLGPQETQYF. Drawing the rest from reference TRBV7-2 and TRBJ2-5, the complete variable domain is GAGVSQSPSNKVTEKGKDVELRCDPISGHTALYWYRQSLGQGLEFLIYFQGNSAPDKSGLPSDRFSAERTGGSVSTLTIQRTQQEDSAVYLCASSLGPQETQYFGPGTRLLVL.

This clone was seen only a few times. V is TRBV29-1 and J is TRBJ1-1, with a tentative D call TRBD1 (6 bases). The CDR3 is 13 residues long. Germline V CDR1 and CDR2: SQVTM, ANQGSEA. The germline V and J ends were trimmed by 6 bases and 0 bases, with 11 bases remaining between them. The CDR3 DNA reads as TGCAGCGTGTCGAGGGGGATGAACACTGAAGCTTTCTTT. Translation gives CSVSRGMNTEAFF.

This clone was observed a few times. The chain has TRBV6-2 or TRBV6-3 and TRBJ1-1, with D tentatively TRBD1 (6 bases). The CDR3 contains 16 residues. V was shortened by 0 bases and J by 1 base, with 12 bases between the two germline ends. Per the germline V gene, CDR1 is MNHEY and CDR2 is SVGEGT. Here the CDR3 reads CASSYSTGYTNTEAFF. The CDR3 DNA is TGTGCCAGCAGTTACTCTACAGGGTATACGAACACTGAAGCTTTCTTT.

The chain uses TRBV7-2 and TRBJ1-5; TRBD1 is a possible D gene (5 bases). From germline, CDR1 is SGHTA and CDR2 FQGNSA. Trimming shortened V by 5 bases and J by 5 bases, and 19 bases separated the two germline ends. There are 16 residues in the CDR3. CDR3 residues: CASSRTGGVLHQPQHF. The CDR3 nucleotides read TGTGCCAGCAGCCGGACTGGGGGGGTATTGCATCAGCCCCAGCATTTT.

This clone has just one count. The gene calls are TRBV28 and TRBJ2-2; the D gene is possibly TRBD2 (5 bases). This CDR3 is 15 amino acids long. The germline CDR1 and CDR2 sequences are MDHEN and SYDVKM. V was trimmed by 4 bases and J by 4 bases, leaving 13 bases between them. CDR3 DNA: TGTGCCAGCAGTTATCCTAGCTCTGGCACCGGGGAGCTGTTTTTT. Its protein product is CASSYPSSGTGELFF.

The V gene is TRBV7-2, the J gene TRBJ2-2; TRBD2 matches 7 bases. Germline V gene data show CDR1 as SGHTA and CDR2 as FQGNSA. This CDR3 is 14 amino acids long. V dropped 8 bases and J dropped 0; count of bases not matched to a gene: 3. In nucleotides, the CDR3 is TGTGCCAGCGGACTAGGACCGAACACCGGGGAGCTGTTTTTT. Translated: CASGLGPNTGELFF.

The V and J genes are TRBV30 and TRBJ1-2; possible D gene TRBD1, 6 bases. The CDR3 runs 14 residues. The germline V gene has CDR1 GTSNPN and CDR2 SVGIG (reference sequence). V shed 0 bases and J shed 4 bases, with 12 bases lying between them. The CDR3 sequence: CAWSVGGARYGYTF. The CDR3 DNA reads TGTGCCTGGAGTGTGGGGGGGGCCCGCTATGGCTACACCTTC.

The rearrangement links TRBV4-1 to TRBJ2-1, with a tentative D call TRBD1 (7 bases). Germline V CDR1 and CDR2: MGHRA, YSYEKL. The CDR3 sequence is 17 residues long. Trimming cost V 1 base and J 2 bases, with 15 bases left between them. In DNA, the CDR3 is TGCGCCAGCAGCCAAGTGAAGGAGGGGGCGGCCTACAATGAGCAGTTCTTC. Its translation: CASSQVKEGAAYNEQFF.

The V gene is TRBV2, the J gene TRBJ2-7; 9 bases match TRBD2. CDR3 length: 15 residues. The V gene end was trimmed by 2 bases and the J gene end by 3 bases; junction bases not matched to a gene: 5. CDR1 is SNHLY and CDR2 is FYNNEI in the germline V gene. Written as DNA, the CDR3 is TGTGCCAGCAGTGAACGACTAGCGGTGTTCTACGAGCAGTACTTC. Protein product: CASSERLAVFYEQYF.

This chain's CDR3 is CASSILSEKLFF. CDR3 bases: TGTGCCAGTAGTATCCTATCCGAAAAACTGTTTTTT. The V gene is TRBV19, the J gene TRBJ1-4; D is uncertain. In germline, CDR1 is LNHDA, CDR2 SQIVND (reference sequence). Between the trimmed V and J ends, which lost 3 bases and 8 bases, there was a span of 7 bases. CDR3 length: 12 amino acids.